This is a list of T cell receptor beta chains from one sample in a study of T cell responses to AZD1222 COVID-19 vaccine. TCRdb's copy holds only in-frame clones and misses some; the assay was immunoSEQ multiplex PCR. The table lists 100,000 to 130,000 clones, about 86% of them singletons, with 3% to 3.5% in the top ten. The sample was peripheral blood, taken on day 0 of AZD1222 vaccination. Every receptor here comes from an adult in good health. The conserved cysteine and the conserved F or W are not part of the CDR3 here. A D gene is named only where the DNA matches it firmly. Part of the rows lack a size; the others show once, few, many or a class for expanded clones.

TRBV10-3 | TRBD1 | NA | AISYQGVDSPLH
TRBV19 | NA | NA | ASSIGGGAVQPQH
TRBV6-6 | TRBD1 | NA | ASSATGQETQY
TRBV13 | NA | few | ASSPTGRIGYT
TRBV28 | NA | NA | ASSLPSGVYGYT
TRBV3-1/TRBV3-2 | TRBD1 | NA | ASGDSPYSNQPQH
TRBV5-1 | NA | once | ASSLNTPDSGTQY
TRBV29-1 | TRBD1 | NA | SVSGTGLTEAF
TRBV29-1 | TRBD1 | NA | SAKQGAGELF
TRBV7-2 | NA | NA | ASSLVYRDGYT
TRBV5-1 | NA | once | ASSTLTGKLF
TRBV6-5 | NA | NA | ASRNRFDTEAF
TRBV6-2/TRBV6-3 | TRBD1 | NA | ASSYGTGAPFETQY
TRBV19 | NA | NA | ASNLEGLSYTEAF
TRBV18 | NA | once | ASSPTANTEAF
TRBV3-1/TRBV3-2 | NA | NA | ASSQDLLGHSSPLH
TRBV4-1 | NA | NA | ASSQGTGSTEQF
TRBV28 | NA | NA | ASTPPGGLGYT
TRBV6-5 | TRBD2 | NA | ASTSGGANEQF
TRBV29-1 | NA | NA | SAGRSVEF
TRBV11-1 | NA | once | ASSLGIVSGANVLT
TRBV10-2 | NA | NA | ASKQGNTEAF